This TCR beta chain was sequenced for a study of CD8 T cells in Susac syndrome. Random hexamers were used to reverse transcribe the RNA input (0.5 to 1 ug). Amplification of TCR beta CDR3 used immunoSEQ multiplex PCR across 54 Vbeta and 13 Jbeta. A single record per CDR3 protein comes from TCRdb applying MiXCR to the immunoSEQ multiplex PCR reads. The repertoire includes 110,000 or so distinct CDR3 sequences, 93% of them detected once, and 0.093% sits in the top ten. High-throughput TCR beta sequencing covered peripheral CD8+ and CD4+ T cells. Treatment-naive patients with stable or active relapsing-remitting disease served as multiple sclerosis controls. Input material: CD4+ T cells from PBMCs. The clonotype was recovered from a human donor with multiple sclerosis.

This CDR3 reads CASSVDGVSPLHF. DNA for the CDR3: TGTGCCAGCAGCGTAGATGGAGTTTCACCCCTCCACTTT. The chain combines TRBV9 with TRBJ1-6; D uncertain. The CDR3 contains 13 residues. V lost 0 bases to trimming and J lost 9 bases, with 7 bases between them. CDR1 SGDLS and CDR2 YYNGEE come from the germline V gene.